The rows below give T cell receptor beta chains drawn from one sample of a study of T cell responses to AZD1222 COVID-19 vaccine. Produced via immunoSEQ multiplex PCR; TCRdb's table is partial and in-frame only. Among around 210,000 clones listed, approximately 94% were seen once. Source: peripheral blood, taken 28 days after the second dose of the MenACWY control vaccine. Every receptor here comes from an adult who received the MenACWY meningococcal vaccine as a control. Each CDR3 is given with its conserved first and last residue. The order of the fields is CDR3 DNA, CDR3 protein, V gene, D gene, J gene, CDR3 length, clone size. The D gene is left open where the match is weak. A clone size is listed for some rows: how often the clone was seen (once, few, many), or a class if it is expanded.

TGTGCCAGCAGTAGTGGGGGACAGAACTCTGGAAACACCATATATTTT,CASSSGGQNSGNTIYF,TRBV28,TRBD1,TRBJ1-3,16,-
TGTGCCAGCAGTTACGGGGGACAGGGGTTGAACACTGAAGCTTTCTTT,CASSYGGQGLNTEAFF,TRBV6-2/TRBV6-3,TRBD1,TRBJ1-1,16,once
TGTGCCAGCAGCGTAGGGACCGATAATCAGCCCCAGCATTTT,CASSVGTDNQPQHF,TRBV9,-,TRBJ1-5,14,-
TGTGCCAGCAGCCAAGCCGGGCCAGCTGGAAACACCATATATTTT,CASSQAGPAGNTIYF,TRBV3-1/TRBV3-2,-,TRBJ1-3,15,-
TGTGCCAGCAGTTTGCAGGGCGCTGAAGCTTTCTTT,CASSLQGAEAFF,TRBV12-3/TRBV12-4,-,TRBJ1-1,12,-
TGTGCCAGCAGAAAGTCCGGGGAAAATGAGCAGTTCTTC,CASRKSGENEQFF,TRBV12-3/TRBV12-4,-,TRBJ2-1,13,-
TGTGCCAGCAGCCCCCGGGTGGGTAACTATGGCTACACCTTC,CASSPRVGNYGYTF,TRBV7-9,-,TRBJ1-2,14,-
TGTGCCACCGATTCTGGGGACAGGGTGGGCGAGCAGTACTTC,CATDSGDRVGEQYF,TRBV28,TRBD1,TRBJ2-7,14,-
TGTGCCAGCTCACAAAAGGGGGCAGTGAACACTGAAGCTTTCTTT,CASSQKGAVNTEAFF,TRBV18,TRBD1,TRBJ1-1,15,-
TGTGCCAGCAGCTTAGAAGGTTCTACCGGGGAGCTGTTTTTT,CASSLEGSTGELFF,TRBV11-2,-,TRBJ2-2,14,-
TGTGCCAGCAGCTCGAGCGGGAGGGGGACAGATACGCAGTATTTT,CASSSSGRGTDTQYF,TRBV11-3,TRBD2,TRBJ2-3,15,-
TGTGCCAGCAGCCACCCGGGACAGAACAATGAGCAGTTCTTC,CASSHPGQNNEQFF,TRBV3-1/TRBV3-2,TRBD1,TRBJ2-1,14,-
TGTGCCAGCAGTCTGAACACTGAAGCTTTCTTT,CASSLNTEAFF,TRBV7-9,-,TRBJ1-1,11,-
TGTGCCAGCAGCCCTAATGCACGGGATACGCAGTATTTT,CASSPNARDTQYF,TRBV7-3,-,TRBJ2-3,13,-
TGTGCCAGCAGTGAGGAGACAGCTGGAAACACCATATATTTT,CASSEETAGNTIYF,TRBV6-1,-,TRBJ1-3,14,-
TGTGCCAGCAGCTTGGGGACAGGGGGAGATCCCCTCCACTTT,CASSLGTGGDPLHF,TRBV11-2,TRBD1,TRBJ1-6,14,-
TGTGCCTGGCCTTCGGACAGGAACGAGCAGTACTTC,CAWPSDRNEQYF,TRBV30,TRBD1,TRBJ2-7,12,-
TGTGCCAGCAGCTTAGTTCTGCGGTCTAGCGGACACACCGGGGAGCTGTTTTTT,CASSLVLRSSGHTGELFF,TRBV7-8,TRBD2,TRBJ2-2,18,-
TGTGCCAGCAGCTTCCGAAACACTGAAGCTTTCTTT,CASSFRNTEAFF,TRBV11-1,-,TRBJ1-1,12,-
TGTGCCAGTAGTAGAAGGGAACCTGAAGCTTTCTTT,CASSRREPEAFF,TRBV19,-,TRBJ1-1,12,-
TGTGCCAGCAGTTTATTATCCCAAGAGACCCAGTACTTC,CASSLLSQETQYF,TRBV27,-,TRBJ2-5,13,-
TGTGCCAGCACCCCGGGTGGGGCGGGGGAGACCCAGTACTTC,CASTPGGAGETQYF,TRBV2,-,TRBJ2-5,14,-
TGTGCCAGTTCCAGGGTAGATACGCAGTATTTT,CASSRVDTQYF,TRBV6-6,-,TRBJ2-3,11,-
TGTGCCAGTAGAAGACGACGGAATAGCAATCAGCCCCAGCATTTT,CASRRRRNSNQPQHF,TRBV19,-,TRBJ1-5,15,-
TGTGCCAGCAGTTTATTTAGCAATAGCAATCAGCCCCAGCATTTT,CASSLFSNSNQPQHF,TRBV28,-,TRBJ1-5,15,-
TGTGCCAGCAGCCGCCGGGACTCCTCCTATAATTCACCCCTCCACTTT,CASSRRDSSYNSPLHF,TRBV13,-,TRBJ1-6,16,-
TGTGCCAGCAGTCTAGGGGTAGGGGGAAGCACAGATACGCAGTATTTT,CASSLGVGGSTDTQYF,TRBV28,-,TRBJ2-3,16,-
TGTGCCTGGAATCAGGGTGGCTACGAGCAGTACTTC,CAWNQGGYEQYF,TRBV30,-,TRBJ2-7,12,-
TGTGCCAGCAGCCTCCGGCAGGGCAATTCACCCCTCCACTTT,CASSLRQGNSPLHF,TRBV7-3,-,TRBJ1-6,14,-
TGCGCCAGCAGCCAGGTACTAGCGGGGACGGGCAATGAGCAGTTCTTC,CASSQVLAGTGNEQFF,TRBV4-3,TRBD2,TRBJ2-1,16,few
TGTGCCATAACAGACCTTAGACTAGCCAGCCACAATGAGCAGTTCTTC,CAITDLRLASHNEQFF,TRBV10-3,TRBD2,TRBJ2-1,16,-
TGTGCCAGCTCGCTCGGCGGGAGGCGGAACGAGCAGTACTTC,CASSLGGRRNEQYF,TRBV5-4,TRBD2,TRBJ2-7,14,few
TGTGCCAGCAGTTCGGCGGGGGAAAAACTGTTTTTT,CASSSAGEKLFF,TRBV12-3/TRBV12-4,-,TRBJ1-4,12,few
TGTGCCAGCAGCGTAGACGGGAGACGGACTGAAGCTTTCTTT,CASSVDGRRTEAFF,TRBV9,-,TRBJ1-1,14,-
TGTGCCAGCAGCTTAGCGTGGGCAGGGAGGAGCTCCTACGAGCAGTACTTC,CASSLAWAGRSSYEQYF,TRBV7-2,-,TRBJ2-7,17,-
TGTGCCAGCAGCTTAGAGGTACAGGGGGGCTATGGCTACACCTTC,CASSLEVQGGYGYTF,TRBV7-2,TRBD1,TRBJ1-2,15,-
TGTGCCAGCAGCTATACAGGGGGGGGCACTGAAGCTTTCTTT,CASSYTGGGTEAFF,TRBV5-4,TRBD1,TRBJ1-1,14,few
TGTGCCAGCACCGCATCTCGGGACGTTAACTACGAGCAGTACTTC,CASTASRDVNYEQYF,TRBV2,-,TRBJ2-7,15,once
TGCGCCAGCAGCCAAAATGCGTACAATGAGCAGTTCTTC,CASSQNAYNEQFF,TRBV4-1,-,TRBJ2-1,13,-
TGTGCCAGCAGCTTATATGATAAGTACAATGAAAAACTGTTTTTT,CASSLYDKYNEKLFF,TRBV7-3,-,TRBJ1-4,15,-
TGTGCCAGCAGGACAGGGTATAGCAATCAGCCCCAGCATTTT,CASRTGYSNQPQHF,TRBV28,TRBD1,TRBJ1-5,14,once
TGTGCCAGCAGCCAAACGCAGGGGACCTATAATTCACCCCTCCACTTT,CASSQTQGTYNSPLHF,TRBV4-2,-,TRBJ1-6,16,-
TGTGCCAGCAGCCGAGCCCCGGGGGGCGCGACAGATACGCAATATTTT,CASSRAPGGATDTQYF,TRBV28,-,TRBJ2-3,16,-
TGTGCCAGCAGTCCATGGGGGGGTCGGACTGAAGCTTTCTTT,CASSPWGGRTEAFF,TRBV25-1,-,TRBJ1-1,14,-
TGTGCCAGCAGTGAAGCACTAGCGGGAGCCTACAATGAGCAGTTCTTC,CASSEALAGAYNEQFF,TRBV2,TRBD2,TRBJ2-1,16,-
TGTGCCAGCAGCGAAACAGGGGGCCGCCTCTCTGGGGCCAACGTCCTGACTTTC,CASSETGGRLSGANVLTF,TRBV5-6,TRBD1,TRBJ2-6,18,few
TGTGCCAGCAGCCCGCGGCGGTCGAACACTGAAGCTTTCTTT,CASSPRRSNTEAFF,TRBV6-5,-,TRBJ1-1,14,-
TGTGCCAGCAGCCAAGCCAGTAAAGGAGACTGGCCTTTCTTT,CASSQASKGDWPFF,TRBV3-1/TRBV3-2,-,TRBJ1-1,14,-
TGTGCCAGCAGGGGGGCTAGCGGGGCTTACGAGCAGTACTTC,CASRGASGAYEQYF,TRBV27,TRBD2,TRBJ2-7,14,-
TGTGCCAGCAGCCCCCGGGGGCCGGGACAATCCTACAATGAGCAGTTCTTC,CASSPRGPGQSYNEQFF,TRBV7-9,-,TRBJ2-1,17,-
TGTGCCAGCAGCCCGACTACCTCCTACAATGAGCAGTTCTTC,CASSPTTSYNEQFF,TRBV27,-,TRBJ2-1,14,-
TGTGCCAGCAGCCGAGGACAGGCCGACTACGAGCAGTACTTC,CASSRGQADYEQYF,TRBV11-2,TRBD1,TRBJ2-7,14,-
TGTGCCAGCAGCCAAGTATCCGACATTCAGTACTTC,CASSQVSDIQYF,TRBV3-1/TRBV3-2,-,TRBJ2-4,12,-
TGTGCCAGCTCACCACTCAGGGGTGGTAATTCACCCCTCCACTTT,CASSPLRGGNSPLHF,TRBV18,-,TRBJ1-6,15,once
TGTGCCAGCAGGTACGGACAGCCGGGTAGCAATCAGCCCCAGCATTTT,CASRYGQPGSNQPQHF,TRBV6-5,-,TRBJ1-5,16,once
TGTGCCAGCAGTTCCGGTCTGGGGTATGGCTACACCTTC,CASSSGLGYGYTF,TRBV12-3/TRBV12-4,-,TRBJ1-2,13,-
TGTGCCAGCAGTGAGACACAGTACCAAGAGACCCAGTACTTC,CASSETQYQETQYF,TRBV25-1,-,TRBJ2-5,14,-